This T cell receptor (beta chain) was documented in a study of tissue T cells after allogeneic stem cell transplantation. Findings and limits, study-wide: Blood and spleen captured only part of the tissue TCR repertoire. Sampling depth was limited, and the cohort was small and clinically varied. Across patients, clones rarely overlapped, yet motif clusters were shared tissue-specifically.

On this clone itself: Its antigen is currently unknown. Here the gene names and germline are mouse. The observed sequence ends 1 residue before the CDR3 terminus, with the missing tail filled in from the germline J gene.

The CDR3 spans 12 residues. The germline V gene has CDR1 KGHPV and CDR2 FQNQEV (reference sequence). Trimming took off 5 bases at V and 4 bases at J, with 7 bases between the two ends. Indicated time point: mouse harvest day 14 after allogeneic transplant. The graft held 10^6 splenic CD5+ T cells and 10^7 T-cell-depleted bone marrow cells. Clones were sequenced by immunoSEQ multiplex PCR, and TCRdb holds only the in-frame ones, with some missing. The repertoire holds 1,200 or so clones, with about 45% as singletons. The chain links TRBV26 to TRBJ2-4, with D possibly being TRBD1 (5 bases). Sequenced sample: gut tissue. This TCR was recovered from a female BALB/c mouse given C57BL/6 T cells with graft-versus-host disease after an allogeneic hematopoietic cell transplant. Partial CDR3 DNA: TGTGCCAGCAGTTCCAGGGAAAACACCTTGTAC. It yields the protein CASSSRENTLY. The complete CDR3 reads CASSSRENTLYF.